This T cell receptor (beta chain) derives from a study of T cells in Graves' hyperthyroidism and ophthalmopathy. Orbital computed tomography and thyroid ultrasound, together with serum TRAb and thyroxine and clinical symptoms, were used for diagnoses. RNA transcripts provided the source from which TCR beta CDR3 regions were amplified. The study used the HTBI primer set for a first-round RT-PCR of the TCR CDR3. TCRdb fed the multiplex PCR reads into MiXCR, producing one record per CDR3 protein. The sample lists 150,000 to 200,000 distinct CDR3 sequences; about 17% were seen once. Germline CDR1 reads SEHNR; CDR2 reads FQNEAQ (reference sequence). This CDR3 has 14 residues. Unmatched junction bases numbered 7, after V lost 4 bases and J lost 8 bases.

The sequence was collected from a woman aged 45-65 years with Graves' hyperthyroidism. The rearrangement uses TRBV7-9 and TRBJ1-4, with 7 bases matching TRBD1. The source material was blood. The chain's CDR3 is CASSSDRVREKLFF. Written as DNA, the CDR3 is TGTGCCAGCAGCTCTGACAGGGTGCGAGAAAAACTGTTTTTT. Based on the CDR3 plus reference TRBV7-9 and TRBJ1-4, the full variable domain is DTGVSQNPRHKITKRGQNVTFRCDPISEHNRLYWYRQTLGQGPEFLTYFQNEAQLEKSRLLSDRFSAERPKGSFSTLEIQRTEQGDSAMYLCASSSDRVREKLFFGSGTQLSVL.